The T cell receptor (beta chain) described here comes from a study of sequential checkpoint blockade in melanoma. Clones were sequenced by immunoSEQ multiplex PCR, and TCRdb holds only the in-frame ones, with some missing. The sample yields about 28,000 clones, about 89% seen once. Indicated treatment: randomized to nivolumab then ipilimumab (arm A) or the reverse (arm B). PBMC sorting kept live CD3+CD8+ cells without CD19 or CD56. In its sample, this clone was seen a few times. Germline V CDR1 and CDR2: LNHDA, SQIVND (reference sequence). The CDR3 sequence is 15 residues long. V gave up 3 bases and J gave up 5 bases, with 14 bases separating them.

This sequence joins TRBV19 and TRBJ1-5; maybe TRBD1 (5 bases). The TCR sequence derives from a human donor with melanoma. The material sequenced was CD8+ T cells sorted from blood (inferred from file names), taken from a patient given nivolumab and ipilimumab in sequence. The CDR3 DNA reads as TGTGCCAGTAGTATTGCAGGGCCCCATTATCAGCCCCAGCATTTT. Translated: CASSIAGPHYQPQHF.